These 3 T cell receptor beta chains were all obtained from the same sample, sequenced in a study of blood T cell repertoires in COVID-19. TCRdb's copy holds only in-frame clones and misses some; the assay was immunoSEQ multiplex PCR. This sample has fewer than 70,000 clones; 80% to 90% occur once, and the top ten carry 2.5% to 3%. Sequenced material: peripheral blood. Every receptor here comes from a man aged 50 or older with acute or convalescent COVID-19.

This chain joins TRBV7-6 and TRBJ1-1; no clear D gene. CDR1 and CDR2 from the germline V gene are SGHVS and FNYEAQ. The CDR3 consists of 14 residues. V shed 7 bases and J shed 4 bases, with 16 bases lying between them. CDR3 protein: CASIPGPQVTEAFF. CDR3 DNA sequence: TGTGCCAGCATCCCCGGTCCCCAGGTCACTGAAGCTTTCTTT.

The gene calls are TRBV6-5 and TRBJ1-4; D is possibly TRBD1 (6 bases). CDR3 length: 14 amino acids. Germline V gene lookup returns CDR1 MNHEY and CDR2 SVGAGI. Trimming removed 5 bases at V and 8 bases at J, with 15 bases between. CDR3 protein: CASSPTTGSEKLFF. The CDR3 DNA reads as TGTGCCAGCAGTCCGACTACAGGGTCCGAAAAACTGTTTTTT.

The CDR3 region has the DNA TGTGCCAGCAGCTTAGTCGGACTAGCGGGATACAATGAGCAGTTCTTC. Protein product: CASSLVGLAGYNEQFF. J is TRBJ2-1 and V is TRBV7-2; 12 nucleotides line up with TRBD2. The V gene end was trimmed by 1 base and the J gene end by 4 bases; junction bases not matched to a gene: 2. CDR1 is SGHTA and CDR2 is FQGNSA in the germline V gene. The CDR3 is 16 residues long.